This T cell receptor (beta chain) was identified during a study of blood T cell repertoires in COVID-19. Study-wide context: Spain, Italy and the United States supplied samples that represented acute and convalescent COVID-19.

Measured with immunoSEQ multiplex PCR; TCRdb has only the in-frame clones, and not every one. The table records roughly 230,000 clones, 80% to 85% of them present only once. This CDR3 has 15 amino acids. Germline V gene lookup returns CDR1 MNHNS and CDR2 SASEGT. Trimming took 0 bases from V and 4 from J; bases not matched to a gene: 5. Sequencing used peripheral blood. The receptor's source is a woman of 80 years or more with COVID-19, enrolled during active disease. This rearrangement joins TRBV6-1 to TRBJ1-2, with TRBD1 identical over 7 bases. The CDR3: CASSEALAGGYGYTF. As DNA, the CDR3 is TGTGCCAGCAGTGAAGCGCTGGCAGGGGGCTATGGCTACACCTTC.